These T cell receptor beta chains were read from a single sample in a study of blood T cell repertoires in COVID-19. Here immunoSEQ multiplex PCR was the method, and the copy in TCRdb shows in-frame clones only, minus some. This sample has under 300,000 clones, with about four fifths found just once. The sequenced material came from peripheral blood. All receptors derive from a man aged 50 or older with acute or convalescent COVID-19. Each CDR3 is given with its conserved first and last residue. D genes are given only for firm matches.

V gene: TRBV9; D gene: NA; J gene: TRBJ2-3; CDR3 protein: CASSNWDFTDTQYF; CDR3 DNA: TGTGCCAGCAGCAATTGGGACTTCACAGATACGCAGTATTTT
V gene: TRBV29-1; D gene: TRBD2; J gene: TRBJ2-3; CDR3 protein: CSVDPAGASTDTQYF; CDR3 DNA: TGCAGCGTTGACCCAGCGGGGGCTAGCACAGATACGCAGTATTTT
V gene: TRBV28; D gene: NA; J gene: TRBJ1-5; CDR3 protein: CASVTGTQPQHF; CDR3 DNA: TGTGCCAGCGTGACGGGAACCCAGCCCCAGCATTTT
V gene: TRBV30; D gene: TRBD2; J gene: TRBJ2-3; CDR3 protein: CAWRISGRATDTQYF; CDR3 DNA: TGTGCCTGGAGGATTAGCGGGAGGGCCACAGATACGCAGTATTTT
V gene: TRBV5-6; D gene: TRBD1; J gene: TRBJ2-7; CDR3 protein: CASSRDRGRYEQYF; CDR3 DNA: TGTGCCAGCAGTCGAGACAGGGGTCGCTACGAGCAGTACTTC
V gene: TRBV5-6; D gene: NA; J gene: TRBJ1-2; CDR3 protein: CASSLESAGSNYGYTF; CDR3 DNA: TGTGCCAGCAGCTTGGAGTCGGCAGGATCTAACTATGGCTACACCTTC
V gene: TRBV7-2; D gene: NA; J gene: TRBJ2-7; CDR3 protein: CASSLGGSPQYYEQYF; CDR3 DNA: TGTGCCAGCAGCTTGGGTGGGAGCCCCCAGTATTACGAGCAGTACTTC
V gene: TRBV27; D gene: NA; J gene: TRBJ2-1; CDR3 protein: CASSLSSNGANEQFF; CDR3 DNA: TGTGCCAGCAGTTTATCCTCCAACGGAGCCAATGAGCAGTTCTTC
V gene: TRBV27; D gene: NA; J gene: TRBJ1-5; CDR3 protein: CASSPSGPYSNQPQHF; CDR3 DNA: TGTGCCAGCAGTCCCTCGGGTCCATATAGCAATCAGCCCCAGCATTTT
V gene: TRBV6-5; D gene: NA; J gene: TRBJ1-3; CDR3 protein: CASSLGVSGNTIYF; CDR3 DNA: TGTGCCAGCAGCCTAGGGGTATCGGGAAACACCATATATTTT
V gene: TRBV11-3; D gene: TRBD1; J gene: TRBJ1-3; CDR3 protein: CASSFRGNTIYF; CDR3 DNA: TGTGCCAGCAGCTTCAGGGGGAACACCATATATTTT
V gene: TRBV7-9; D gene: NA; J gene: TRBJ1-4; CDR3 protein: CASSPQGEKLFF; CDR3 DNA: TGTGCCAGCAGCCCACAGGGAGAAAAACTGTTTTTT